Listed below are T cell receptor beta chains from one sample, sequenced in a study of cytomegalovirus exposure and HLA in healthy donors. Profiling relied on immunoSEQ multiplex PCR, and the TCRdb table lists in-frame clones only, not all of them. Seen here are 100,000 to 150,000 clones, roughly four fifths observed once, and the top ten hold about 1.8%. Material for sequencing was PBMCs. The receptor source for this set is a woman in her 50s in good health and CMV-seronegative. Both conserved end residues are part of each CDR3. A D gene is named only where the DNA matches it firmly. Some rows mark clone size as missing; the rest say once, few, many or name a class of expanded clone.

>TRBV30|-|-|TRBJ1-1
TGTGCCTGGAGCCAAATGGGGGGGATCCGTGAAGCTTTCTTT
CAWSQMGGIREAFF
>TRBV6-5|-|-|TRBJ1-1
TGTGCCAGCAGTTATAACAGGAACACTGAAGCTTTCTTT
CASSYNRNTEAFF
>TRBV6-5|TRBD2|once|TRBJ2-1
TGTGCCACGACTAGCGGGAGCATGTATGAGCAGTTCTTC
CATTSGSMYEQFF
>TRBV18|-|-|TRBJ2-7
TGTGCCAGCTCTCCTCTTCGGGTGACAGCTTCCTACGAGCAGTACTTC
CASSPLRVTASYEQYF
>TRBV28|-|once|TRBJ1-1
TGTGCCAGCAGCCCAGGCCAGGGGAACACTGAAGCTTTCTTT
CASSPGQGNTEAFF
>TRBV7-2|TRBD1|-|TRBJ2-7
TGTGCCAGCAGCCTTAGCCGGACAGGACGCGAGCAGTACTTC
CASSLSRTGREQYF
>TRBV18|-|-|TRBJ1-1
TGTGCCAGCTCACCACCCGGTGTGGAAGCTTTCTTT
CASSPPGVEAFF
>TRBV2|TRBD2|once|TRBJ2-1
TGTGCCAGCTGGGCTAGCGGGAAAAGCTCCTACAATGAGCAGTTCTTC
CASWASGKSSYNEQFF
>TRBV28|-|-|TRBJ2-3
TGTGCCAGCATCCCATCCGGAGCGCCATATACGCAGTATTTT
CASIPSGAPYTQYF
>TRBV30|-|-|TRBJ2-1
TGTGCCTGGAGTTCGTGGGAGCGGGATGAGCAGTTCTTC
CAWSSWERDEQFF
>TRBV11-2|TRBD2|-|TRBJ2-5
TGTGCCAGCAGCTTCCGGACTAGCGGGCGCCAAGAGACCCAGTACTTC
CASSFRTSGRQETQYF
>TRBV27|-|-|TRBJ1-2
TGTGCCAGCCTTCAATCAATCAGGGGTCGCGGAGGCTACACCTTC
CASLQSIRGRGGYTF
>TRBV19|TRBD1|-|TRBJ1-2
TGTGCCAGTAGTACATCGAATTTTCAGGGGGCCCGCCCCAGCTATGGCTACACCTTC
CASSTSNFQGARPSYGYTF
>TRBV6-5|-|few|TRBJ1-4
TGTGCCAGCAGTTATTCCCAGGGCTTTAATGAAAAACTGTTTTTT
CASSYSQGFNEKLFF
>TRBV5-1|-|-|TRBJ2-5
TGCGCCAGCAGCTTGGCCATTGGAGCGGAAGAGACCCAGTACTTC
CASSLAIGAEETQYF
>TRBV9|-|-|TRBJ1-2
TGTGCCAGCAGCGTAGGGCAGGGCCTCCTTGGCTACACCTTC
CASSVGQGLLGYTF
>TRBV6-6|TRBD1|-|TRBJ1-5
TGTGCCAGCAGCTCCTTGACAGGGGGCAATCAGCCCCAGCATTTT
CASSSLTGGNQPQHF
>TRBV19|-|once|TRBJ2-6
TGTGCCAGTAAGGGACTTCCCTCTGGGGCCAACGTCCTGACTTTC
CASKGLPSGANVLTF
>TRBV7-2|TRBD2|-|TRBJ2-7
TGTGCCAGCAGCTTAGCGCTAGCGGGAGGCTACGAGCAGTACTTC
CASSLALAGGYEQYF
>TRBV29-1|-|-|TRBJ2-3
TGCAGCGCTCTCCCTCGGGGGGCGGATACGCAGTATTTT
CSALPRGADTQYF
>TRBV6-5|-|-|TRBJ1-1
TGTGCCAGCAGTTACTCGGTAGACACTGAAGCTTTCTTT
CASSYSVDTEAFF
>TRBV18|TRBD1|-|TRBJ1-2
TGTGCCAGCTCACCATCTCCCCGGACAGGGGAGAACTATGGCTACACCTTC
CASSPSPRTGENYGYTF
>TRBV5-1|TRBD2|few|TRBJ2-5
TGCGCCAGCAGCTTGGCTGGACTAGCGGGAGAAGAGACCCAGTACTTC
CASSLAGLAGEETQYF
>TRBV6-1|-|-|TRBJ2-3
TGTGCCAGCAGTGAAGGCGGGACCGGATACACGCAGTATTTT
CASSEGGTGYTQYF
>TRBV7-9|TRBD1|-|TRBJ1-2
TGTGCCAGCAGCTTGGGCAGGGGGCGCTTTTATGGCTACCCCTTC
CASSLGRGRFYGYPF
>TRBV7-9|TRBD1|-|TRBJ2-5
TGTGCCAGCAGCGAGACGACAGGGGGTGTGGAGACCCAGTACTTC
CASSETTGGVETQYF
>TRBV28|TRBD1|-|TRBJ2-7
TGTGCCAGCAGTTTAAAGGGACAGCGGTTGAACTTC
CASSLKGQRLNF
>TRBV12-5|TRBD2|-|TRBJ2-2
TGTGCTAGTGGTTTGGTCCGGGGACTAGCGGGAATCAGTGGCGGGGAGCTGTTTTTT
CASGLVRGLAGISGGELFF
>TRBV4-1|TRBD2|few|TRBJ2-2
TGCGCCAGCAGCTCTCTAGCGGCGAACACCGGGGAGCTGTTTTTT
CASSSLAANTGELFF
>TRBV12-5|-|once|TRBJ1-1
TGTGCTAGTGGTTTGGTAGTGGCAGCTGAAGCTTTCTTT
CASGLVVAAEAFF
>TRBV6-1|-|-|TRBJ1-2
TGTGCCAGCAGTGAGCGGCCGGCCTCGGGGTATGGCTACACCTTC
CASSERPASGYGYTF
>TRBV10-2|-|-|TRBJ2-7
TGCGCCAGCATGTCCGGGGTTCCCCTGGGAGAGCAGTACTTC
CASMSGVPLGEQYF
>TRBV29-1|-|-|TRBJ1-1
TGCAGCGTTCCTCAGGGAGGGGTGGTGGACACTGAAGCTTTCTTT
CSVPQGGVVDTEAFF
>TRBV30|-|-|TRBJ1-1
TGTGCCGGCTCGGACGGGGGGAACACTGAAGCTTTCTTT
CAGSDGGNTEAFF
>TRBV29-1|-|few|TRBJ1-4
TGCAGCGTTGGGGCCTCGATGAATGAAAAACTGTTTTTT
CSVGASMNEKLFF
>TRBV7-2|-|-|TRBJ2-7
TGTGCCAGCAGCCTGACTAGCTCCTACGAGCAGTACTTC
CASSLTSSYEQYF
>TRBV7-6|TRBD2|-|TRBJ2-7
TGTGCCAGCAGCTTAGCGGCGTCTAGCGGGAGAAACGAGCAGTACTTC
CASSLAASSGRNEQYF
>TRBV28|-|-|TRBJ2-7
TGTGCCAGCAGTGCCCTAACCTACGAGCAGTACTTC
CASSALTYEQYF
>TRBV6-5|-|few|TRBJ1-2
TGTGCCAGCAGCCTGGGGCACTCGCTGGGCTACACCTTC
CASSLGHSLGYTF
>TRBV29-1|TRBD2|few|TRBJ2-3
TGCAGCGTTGACCTTGGGACTAGTGATACGCAGTATTTT
CSVDLGTSDTQYF
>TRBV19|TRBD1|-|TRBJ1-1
TGTGCCAGCAGGCGAAGGACAGGGTATGCTGAAGCTTTCTTT
CASRRRTGYAEAFF
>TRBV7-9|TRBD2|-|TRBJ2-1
TGTGCCAGCAGCCGTCGTCTAGCGGGTGTTAACAATGAGCAGTTCTTC
CASSRRLAGVNNEQFF
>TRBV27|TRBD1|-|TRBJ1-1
TGTGCCAGCAGACACCTCCGACAGGGTAAAAAGAACACTGAAGCTTTCTTT
CASRHLRQGKKNTEAFF
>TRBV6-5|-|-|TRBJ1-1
TGTGCCAGCAGTACTCACAGGGAGAACACTGAAGCTTTCTTT
CASSTHRENTEAFF
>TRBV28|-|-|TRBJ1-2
TGTGCCAGCAGTCGAACAGGCGACTATGGCTACACCTTC
CASSRTGDYGYTF
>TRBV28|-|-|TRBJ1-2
TGTGCCAGCAGTTTTGGGAACGGCGGGGGCGGCTACACCTTC
CASSFGNGGGGYTF
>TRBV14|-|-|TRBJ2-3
TGTGCCAGCAGCCATAACAGGATTAGCACAGATACGCAGTATTTT
CASSHNRISTDTQYF